This TCR beta chain stems from a study of blood T cell repertoires in COVID-19. Assay: immunoSEQ multiplex PCR; the TCRdb copy retains only in-frame clones and omits some. The table shows approximately 230,000 clones, with 86% occurring only once. This clone was seen just once. Sequenced material: peripheral blood. This TCR was sampled from a man under 40 who had recovered from COVID-19.

The CDR3 reads CASSQDIGTANTEAFF. For the CDR3, the DNA is TGCGCCAGCAGCCAAGACATTGGGACTGCGAACACTGAAGCTTTCTTT. The chain is built from TRBV4-3 and TRBJ1-1, with D perhaps TRBD1 (5 bases). Looked up from germline, CDR1 is LGHNA and CDR2 is YSLEER. This CDR3 is 16 amino acids long. V lost 0 bases, J lost 1 base, and 12 bases lay in between.